Below are 28 T cell receptor beta chains sequenced from a single sample in a study of T cells in women clearing cervical HPV infection. Method: immunoSEQ multiplex PCR; TCRdb's copy keeps in-frame clones and lacks some. The table lists under 40,000 clones, with about 4.5% in the top ten. Sequencing was done on a sample of blood buffy coat. The receptors shown here come from a woman aged 18-69 years with a cervical HPV16 infection that either progressed to CIN3+ or cleared (not recorded which).

To note about this clone: The sequenced fragment ends 3 residues before the CDR3 boundary, so the rest is inferred from the germline J gene. The J gene is TRBJ1-2, the V gene TRBV19, with D possibly TRBD1 on 6 matching bases. Germline V CDR1 and CDR2: LNHDA, SQIVND (reference sequence). This CDR3 contains 16 residues. CDR3: CASSPQLAGRTDTYTF. The sequenced part of the CDR3 DNA is TGTGCCAGTAGTCCACAACTAGCGGGAAGGACAGATACC.

Comments on this clone: The observed sequence ends 3 residues before the CDR3 terminus, with the missing tail filled in from the germline J gene. The chain links TRBV2 to TRBJ1-5; D is unresolved. Trimming removed 4 bases at V and 7 bases at J, with 11 bases between. The CDR3 has 13 residues. Germline V gives CDR1 SNHLY, CDR2 FYNNEI. The CDR3 sequence: CASSATGGQPQHF. The sequenced CDR3 bases are TGTGCCAGCAGTGCGACGGGCGGGCAGCCC.

As regards this clone: Read coverage stops 3 residues before the CDR3 terminus; the germline J gene supplies the remainder. The chain joins TRBV7-6 to TRBJ2-2, with TRBD2 matching 15 bases. Looked up from germline, CDR1 is SGHVS and CDR2 is FNYEAQ. V lost 5 bases, J lost 6 bases, and 7 bases stayed unmatched. CDR3 length: 17 amino acids. The DNA read from the CDR3 is TGTGCCAGCAGCCCGAGGACTAGCGGGAGGGCCCCCGGGGAG. Residues: CASSPRTSGRAPGE. The whole CDR3 sequence reads CASSPRTSGRAPGELFF.

Note on this clone: The DNA ends 3 residues before the CDR3 does, and the rest of the CDR3 is filled in from the germline J gene. The chain couples TRBV7-6 to TRBJ2-3; 9 bases line up with TRBD1. This CDR3 region has 14 residues. The J segment lost 4 bases and the V segment lost 5 bases, leaving 4 bases of the junction unmatched. Germline values: CDR1 SGHVS, CDR2 FNYEAQ. The sequenced part of the CDR3 DNA is TGTGCCAGCAGCCCACAGGGGGCGGCAGATACG. Translated, it gives CASSPQGAADT. In full, the CDR3 is CASSPQGAADTQYF.

Notes on this clone: The read terminates 3 residues ahead of where the CDR3 ends, so the germline J gene completes it. The chain is built from TRBV24-1 and TRBJ2-2; D perhaps matches TRBD2 (5 bases). This CDR3 is built from 14 residues. V lost 5 bases to trimming and J lost 6 bases, with 12 bases between them. Germline V gives CDR1 KGHDR, CDR2 SFDVKD. The CDR3 sequence: CATSGGSGSGELFF. The DNA read from the CDR3 is TGTGCCACCAGTGGGGGATCGGGGTCCGGGGAG.

Regarding this clone: The sequence runs out 3 residues before the end of the CDR3; the remainder is reconstructed from the germline J gene. The chain joins TRBV2 to TRBJ1-5, with 11 positions matching TRBD1. Losses at the gene ends were 6 bases for V and 7 bases for J; bases not matched to a gene: 8. The CDR3 loop spans 15 amino acids. Germline V gene sequence: CDR1 SNHLY, CDR2 FYNNEI. The CDR3 spells CASSPGTGGFQPQHF. CDR3 DNA, as far as it was read: TGTGCCAGCAGCCCTGGGACAGGGGGTTTCCAGCCC.

For this clone: The sequenced fragment ends 3 residues before the CDR3 boundary, so the rest is inferred from the germline J gene. The chain is built from TRBV19 and TRBJ2-1, with 7 bases fitting TRBD2. This CDR3 is built from 16 residues. V trimming: 5 bases; J trimming: 1 base; junction bases outside the gene matches: 8. In germline, CDR1 is LNHDA, CDR2 SQIVND (reference sequence). Incomplete CDR3 DNA: TGTGCCAGTAGTTGGGAGCGGGGAAGGTCCTACAATGAG. This encodes CASSWERGRSYNE. The complete CDR3 sequence is CASSWERGRSYNEQFF.

A note on this clone: From the germline J gene comes the end of the CDR3, since the read stops 3 residues before it. The V call is TRBV12-3 or TRBV12-4, the J call TRBJ2-1; D might be TRBD2 (5 bases). V was shortened by 7 bases and J by 0 bases, with 13 bases between the two germline ends. This CDR3 contains 15 residues. The CDR3 reads CASTPTGSSYNEQFF. Partial CDR3 DNA: TGTGCCAGCACCCCAACGGGGAGCTCCTACAATGAG.

With respect to this clone: The read ends 3 residues shy of where the CDR3 ends; the end is completed using the germline J gene. The chain links TRBV2 to TRBJ1-6; 8 bases are shared with TRBD1. The CDR3 is made up of 15 amino acids. The germline gives CDR1 SNHLY, CDR2 FYNNEI. Unmatched junction bases numbered 4, after V lost 5 bases and J lost 4 bases. CDR3 sequence: CASSNDRGYNSPLHF. CDR3 bases read: TGTGCCAGCAGTAATGACAGGGGTTATAATTCACCC. Looking up the rest from reference TRBV2 and TRBJ1-6 gives the full variable domain: EPEVTQTPSHQVTQMGQEVILRCVPISNHLYFYWYRQILGQKVEFLVSFYNNEISEKSEIFDDQFSVERPDGSNFTLKIRSTKLEDSAMYFCASSNDRGYNSPLHFGNGTRLTVT.

Concerning this clone: The sequenced fragment ends 3 residues before the CDR3 boundary, so the rest is inferred from the germline J gene. This chain joins TRBV19 and TRBJ2-7, with a possible D match to TRBD2 (5 bases). Germline CDR1 reads LNHDA; CDR2 reads SQIVND (reference sequence). With 1 base removed from V and 4 bases from J, the gap between germline ends came to 8 bases. The CDR3 is made up of 13 amino acids. The CDR3: CASSIGRTYEQYF. The CDR3 bases that were read are TGTGCCAGTAGTATAGGGCGGACTTACGAG.

Concerning this clone itself: The read halts 3 residues ahead of the CDR3 end, with the missing end drawn from the germline J gene. The chain couples TRBV29-1 to TRBJ1-4; 10 bases fit TRBD1. The V gene's germline CDR1 is SQVTM and CDR2 ANQGSEA. This CDR3 has 13 residues. J gave up 8 bases and V 7 bases, and 7 bases lay outside the gene matches. The CDR3 spells CSAGQGGREKLFF. CDR3 DNA (partial): TGCAGCGCTGGACAGGGGGGTCGGGAAAAA. Together with reference TRBV29-1 and TRBJ1-4, the CDR3 gives the full variable domain: SAVISQKPSRDICQRGTSLTIQCQVDSQVTMMFWYRQQPGQSLTLIATANQGSEATYESGFVIDKFPISRPNLTFSTLTVSNMSPEDSSIYLCSAGQGGREKLFFGSGTQLSVL.

In the case of this clone: The read terminates 3 residues ahead of where the CDR3 ends, so the germline J gene completes it. This sequence joins TRBV5-6 and TRBJ2-3; 8 positions agree with TRBD1. The CDR3 totals 14 residues. V trimming: 3 bases; J trimming: 3 bases; junction bases outside the gene matches: 3. The germline V gene has CDR1 SGHDT and CDR2 YYEEEE. CDR3 DNA (partial): TGTGCCAGCAGCTCGGACAGGGAGACAGATACG. Translation gives CASSSDRETDT. The CDR3 in its entirety is CASSSDRETDTQYF.

Comments on this clone: The CDR3 end falls 3 residues outside the read, so it is completed with the germline J gene. This rearrangement joins TRBV30 to TRBJ1-1; unclear D gene. Trimming stripped 1 base from V and 5 bases from J, with 8 bases between. Per the germline V gene, CDR1 is GTSNPN and CDR2 is SVGIG (reference sequence). The CDR3 sequence is 12 residues long. The part of the CDR3 DNA that was read is TGTGCCTGGAGTGCAAGGGTGACTGAA. Its translation: CAWSARVTE. Given in full, the CDR3 is CAWSARVTEAFF.

With respect to this clone: The CDR3 end falls 3 residues outside the read, so it is completed with the germline J gene. The chain has TRBV7-2 and TRBJ1-2; 9 positions agree with TRBD1. The CDR3 is made up of 14 amino acids. Germline-derived CDR1 and CDR2 are SGHTA and FQGNSA. The CDR3 region is CASSSSGTGLGYTF. CDR3 DNA, as far as it was read: TGTGCCAGCAGCTCTTCCGGGACAGGGTTGGGC.

Comment on this clone: Read sequence stops 3 residues before the CDR3 end, and the germline J gene provides the missing end. The chain recombines TRBV20-1 with TRBJ2-7, with TRBD1 matching 7 bases. The V gene's germline CDR1 is DFQATT and CDR2 SNEGSKA (reference sequence). There are 15 residues in the CDR3. V was pared by 3 bases and J by 2 bases, with 10 bases of the junction left unmatched. CDR3: CSARARDRTPYEQYF. The part of the CDR3 DNA that was read is TGCAGTGCTAGGGCCCGGGACAGAACCCCCTACGAG.

As concerns this clone: The read terminates 3 residues ahead of where the CDR3 ends, so the germline J gene completes it. The V gene is TRBV10-3, the J gene TRBJ2-7; weak D call: TRBD1 (6 bases). This CDR3 is built from 12 residues. Germline V gives CDR1 ENHRY, CDR2 SYGVKD. The germline V and J ends were trimmed by 11 bases and 0 bases, with 11 bases remaining between them. This chain's CDR3 is CAVRGSSYEQYF. The CDR3 DNA, read in part, is TGTGCCGTGAGGGGGAGCTCCTACGAG.

On this clone itself: The read ends 3 residues early relative to the CDR3; the germline J gene fills the gap. The rearrangement uses TRBV20-1 and TRBJ1-5; tentatively, D is TRBD1 (6 bases). In germline, CDR1 is DFQATT, CDR2 SNEGSKA (reference sequence). Trimming took off 4 bases at V and 3 bases at J, with 10 bases between the two ends. This CDR3 spans 13 amino acids. Here the CDR3 reads CSATQGPNQPQHF. The DNA read from the CDR3 is TGCAGTGCTACACAGGGCCCCAATCAGCCC.

On this clone itself: The sequence runs out 3 residues before the end of the CDR3; the remainder is reconstructed from the germline J gene. V usage is TRBV20-1 and J usage is TRBJ2-4, with 11 positions matching TRBD2. The ends lost 2 bases at V and 0 bases at J; junction bases unmatched: 6. Looked up from germline, CDR1 is DFQATT and CDR2 is SNEGSKA (reference sequence). The CDR3 has 17 residues. CDR3 sequence: CSARTTSGALAKNIQYF. The CDR3 bases that were read are TGCAGTGCTAGAACGACTAGCGGGGCACTAGCCAAAAACATT.

In regard to this clone: The CDR3 goes on 3 residues after the read ends, and that part is filled in from the germline J gene. The V gene is TRBV18, the J gene TRBJ2-7; TRBD2 agrees at 8 bases. The germline CDR1 and CDR2 sequences are KGHSH and LQKENI. Unmatched junction bases numbered 1, after V lost 1 base and J lost 2 bases. This CDR3 contains 14 residues. The CDR3 sequence: CASSPQRGTYEQYF. The CDR3 DNA, read in part, is TGTGCCAGCTCACCACAGCGGGGGACCTACGAG.

To note about this clone: The read ends 3 residues early relative to the CDR3; the germline J gene fills the gap. The chain recombines TRBV7-8 with TRBJ2-1; 9 bases are shared with TRBD2. Germline loops: CDR1 SGHVS, CDR2 FQNEAQ. The CDR3 is made up of 16 amino acids. The J segment lost 3 bases and the V segment lost 3 bases, leaving 6 bases of the junction unmatched. Partial CDR3 DNA: TGTGCCAGCAGCTTGATCCTAGCGGGGCACTACAATGAG. It specifies CASSLILAGHYNE. The full CDR3 is CASSLILAGHYNEQFF.

To note about this clone: Coverage ceases 3 residues before the CDR3 finishes, and the germline J gene fills in the end. The rearrangement links TRBV5-1 to TRBJ1-2; weak D call: TRBD1 (6 bases). Trimming took 1 base from V and 4 from J, leaving 11 bases between them. CDR3 length equals 14 residues. Germline CDR1 and CDR2: SGHRS and YFSETQ. The part of the CDR3 DNA that was read is TGCGCCAGCAGCTTGTCGAGGGGGTCCTATGGC. Translation gives CASSLSRGSYG. The entire CDR3 sequence reads CASSLSRGSYGYTF.

Note on this clone: The CDR3 end falls 3 residues outside the read, so it is completed with the germline J gene. This chain uses TRBV7-9 with TRBJ2-4; D unresolved. Germline assignment: CDR1 SEHNR and CDR2 FQNEAQ (reference sequence). The CDR3 has 12 amino acids. Incomplete CDR3 DNA: TGTGCCAGCAGCCGCCAGGTTGCTGGT. Translating it yields CASSRQVAG. The full-length CDR3 reads as CASSRQVAGQYF.

About this clone itself: Sequence at one end of the junction differs from germline and may be a read error. The read stops 3 residues short of the end of the CDR3; the missing end is completed from the germline J gene. This chain links TRBV30 with TRBJ1-6; tentative D call: TRBD1 (5 bases). The CDR3 is 14 amino acids. The germline V gene encodes CDR1 GTSNPN and CDR2 SVGIG (reference sequence). CDR3 loop: CTWSVLQGSSPLHF. The DNA read from the CDR3 is TGTACCTGGAGTGTACTTCAGGGAAGTTCACCC.

Notes on this clone: With the read ending 3 residues before the CDR3 end, the germline J gene is used to fill in that end. This sequence joins TRBV20-1 and TRBJ1-4; D remains ambiguous. There are 15 residues in the CDR3. Trimming shortened V by 0 bases and J by 2 bases, and 10 bases separated the two germline ends. Germline CDR1 and CDR2: DFQATT and SNEGSKA (reference sequence). CDR3 residues: CSARDGARTNEKLFF. CDR3 bases read: TGCAGTGCTAGAGACGGTGCCCGCACTAATGAAAAA.

In the case of this clone: The read terminates 3 residues ahead of where the CDR3 ends, so the germline J gene completes it. V usage is TRBV19 and J usage is TRBJ2-3; 9 bases are shared with TRBD1. Germline V CDR1 and CDR2: LNHDA, SQIVND (reference sequence). This CDR3 comprises 14 residues. The CDR3 sequence: CASRSQGAGQPQYF. The CDR3 bases that were read are TGTGCCAGTAGATCACAGGGGGCAGGTCAGCCG.

CDR3 DNA, as far as it was read: TGTGCCAGCAGCCCCGGACAGACCACTAATGAAAAA. This translates into CASSPGQTTNEK. The whole CDR3 reads CASSPGQTTNEKLFF. V is TRBV7-2 and J is TRBJ1-4, with D possibly being TRBD1 (6 bases). Read coverage stops 3 residues before the CDR3 terminus; the germline J gene supplies the remainder. Deletions cut 5 bases from V and 2 bases from J, with 12 bases between. This CDR3 region has 15 residues. The V gene's germline CDR1 is SGHTA and CDR2 FQGNSA. The whole variable domain, filled in from reference TRBV7-2 and TRBJ1-4, reads GAGVSQSPSNKVTEKGKDVELRCDPISGHTALYWYRQSLGQGLEFLIYFQGNSAPDKSGLPSDRFSAERTGGSVSTLTIQRTQQEDSAVYLCASSPGQTTNEKLFFGSGTQLSVL.

Comment on this clone: The read stops 3 residues short of the end of the CDR3; the missing end is completed from the germline J gene. The chain has TRBV20-1 and TRBJ2-3; TRBD2 matches 9 bases. Trimming removed 7 bases from V and 6 bases from J; junction bases left unmatched: 5. The CDR3 runs to 12 residues. CDR1 is DFQATT and CDR2 is SNEGSKA in the germline V gene (reference sequence). The sequenced part of the CDR3 DNA is TGCAGTGGCGGGAGGGCTGAGGATACG. It yields the protein CSGGRAEDT. The whole CDR3 reads CSGGRAEDTQYF.

Concerning this clone itself: The read comes to an end 3 residues before the CDR3 does, leaving the germline J gene to fill in the end. The V call is TRBV7-3, the J call TRBJ1-2; TRBD1 matches at 9 bases. Per germline, CDR1 SGHTA and CDR2 FQGTGA. The CDR3 has 13 residues. CDR3 DNA, as far as it was read: TGTGCCAGCAGCTCTGGGACAGGGTCCGAC. This gives the protein CASSSGTGSD. The CDR3, in full, reads CASSSGTGSDYTF.